This entry describes one T cell receptor beta chain. What this receptor recognizes is not known. Per-base qualities were not stored, and no clone one base away is much larger. This sample was included in a study of shared clonotypes between healthy human individuals (TCRdb year 2020). As for the study more broadly: Two women and a few men aged 18 to 49 years were included in the cohort. For each donor, CD4 naive and CD4 memory were each given three plates, CD8 naive was given two plates, and CD8 memory was given one plate. To estimate repertoire size and how much clonotypes are shared between individuals, the study performed deep sequencing of blood TCR repertoires from 4 to 6 healthy adults. To increase sequencing depth and limit assay-specific biases, different laboratories used diverse techniques to prepare libraries and sequence TCR repertoires. Leukapheresis yielded between about 0.9 and 9.5 billion PBMCs per donor. The paper as a whole reports these results and caveats: Sampling was restricted to blood, and TCR repertoires in tissue are likely to differ from TCR repertoires in blood. Naive subsets generally had larger estimated clonotype richness than memory subsets. Based on pairwise subsampling, the degree of clonotype sharing among donors was expected to be affected by sequencing depth. The small number of donors limited the genetic and exposure-history diversity represented. When a few donors were compared, the shared fraction of clonotypes was 5% to 6.5% for naive CD4, approximately 3.5% for naive CD8, 2% to 2.5% for memory CD4, and 0.35% to 0.5% for memory CD8. Even with the large sequencing depth, rarefaction of the sorted-subset datasets indicated that sequencing was incomplete. Compared with non-shared clonotypes, the clonotypes found in all four sorted-subset donors had higher generation probabilities.

Using the deep immunoSEQ assay, multiplex PCR amplified TCR CDR3 regions from genomic DNA. Extracted genomic DNA from each cell subset was spread evenly across all wells of several immunoSEQ 96-well plates, with each plate serving as a replicate. For sorted subsets, around 200 ng genomic DNA, equal to 30,000 or so T cell genomes, was loaded into each replicate PCR. Purified libraries were measured with a Qubit 3.0 fluorometer, size-checked on a Bioanalyzer 2100, and measured again with the KAPA Library Quantification kit. Every immunoSEQ 96-well plate was sequenced on a separate single-read 150-cycle Illumina NextSeq 550 flow cell. The authors processed their data as follows. Because the immunoSEQ output included only junctional sequences and no quality scores, the filtering could not be the same as the filtering used for full-length reads. Sequences were annotated with PyIR, a Python wrapper for IgBLAST v1.9, and V/J genes and CDR3 were assigned using IMGT germline references. Any read was removed if the V/J assignment was weak (E-value above 1e-6), the CDR3 was missing, or the read contained stop codons, out-of-frame junctions, or ambiguous translated residues. V3J clonotypes were defined as sequences sharing an identical inferred V gene, J gene, and CDR3 amino acid sequence. Percentage overlap between repertoires was computed as shared unique clonotypes divided by the size of the smaller repertoire. RTK rarefaction, the Chao1 estimator, and Recon v2.1 estimates of unobserved clonotypes were used to assess repertoire richness. Generation probabilities were computed with OLGA for all TCRbeta clonotypes obtained by the gDNA method from several donors. This is the immuneACCESS table as TCRdb keeps it, with only in-frame sequences that have V and J called. A part of the clones is gone; compared with another copy, unresolved V genes explain less than half, and the rest is unexplained. V, J and clone size were drawn from that table, and D and trimming were deduced from the DNA. This sample is represented by under 1,900,000 clones; approximately 98.5% of them were singletons. The ten top clones hold about 0.34% of the sample.

V loses 0 bases, J loses 5 bases, and the germline ends lie 13 bases apart. In the germline V gene, CDR1 corresponds to SGHRS and CDR2 to YFSETQ. The CDR3 measures 15 amino acids from cysteine to phenylalanine. Just CDR3 DNA is preserved here, 45 bases in frame from base 1. Healthy HIV-negative adults with no recently reported acute infections or vaccinations were included as donors. Every donor was a Caucasian adult living in Nashville, Tennessee, USA. Magnetic negative selection was used to enrich CD4+ T cells, after which naive cells were positively selected on CD45RA and the negative fraction became the memory subset. Blood was collected by leukapheresis, and PBMCs were isolated by Ficoll-Histopaque density gradient centrifugation and then cryopreserved in liquid nitrogen vapor phase. Purity and quantity of every magnetically sorted T cell population were checked by analytical flow cytometry. Genomic DNA was isolated from every sorted fraction and measured by UV absorbance on a Nanodrop 2000c.

The chain employs TRBV5-1 and TRBJ2-3; the D segment might be TRBD1 or TRBD2, since each matches 6 bases. The TCR originated in a man in his thirties or forties in good health. Material for sequencing was naive CD4+ T cells sorted from blood. The sample's cell subset or site label is to be understood as: CD45RA+ positively selected. The CDR3 corresponds to CASSLDPGAGDTQYF. The nucleotide sequence is given as TGCGCCAGCAGCTTGGACCCGGGGGCCGGAGATACGCAGTATTTT.